A single sample is the source of the 5 T cell receptor beta chains below, sequenced in a study of CD8 T cells in ankylosing spondylitis. TCRdb reanalysed the 5' RACE reads using MiXCR and keeps one entry per CDR3 protein. Among 350,000 to 450,000 distinct CDR3 sequences listed, 20% to 25% were seen once. The sample was blood, either unsorted or a sorted T cell fraction (not recorded which). These receptors all come from a male donor with ankylosing spondylitis or in good health (not recorded which).

This clonotype has more than one count but fewer than ten. The chain employs TRBV25-1 and TRBJ2-2; TRBD1 agrees at 7 bases. The length of the CDR3 is 14 residues. Trimming removed 4 bases from V and 6 bases from J; junction bases left unmatched: 5. From germline, CDR1 is MGHDK and CDR2 SYGVNS. The CDR3 here is CASSVQGFAGELFF. The CDR3 coding sequence is TGTGCCAGCAGTGTACAGGGGTTTGCCGGGGAGCTGTTTTTT.

The chain recombines TRBV6-1 with TRBJ2-3, with 8 bases identical to TRBD2. V lost 3 bases to trimming and J lost 4 bases; unmatched junction nucleotides: 6. CDR1 MNHNS and CDR2 SASEGT come from the germline V gene. The CDR3 covers 15 residues. DNA for the CDR3: TGTGCCAGCAGTGATTCGCGGGGGGCCCCAGATACGCAGTATTTT. This codes for CASSDSRGAPDTQYF.

This clonotype was seen at least ten times. V is TRBV12-3 or TRBV12-4 and J is TRBJ1-5; the match to TRBD1 covers 8 bases. V was pared by 6 bases and J by 0 bases, with 7 bases of the junction left unmatched. The length of the CDR3 is 16 residues. The CDR3 sequence: CASRSGGPYSNQPQHF. The CDR3 region has the DNA TGTGCCAGCAGATCAGGGGGCCCTTATAGCAATCAGCCCCAGCATTTT.

The chain joins TRBV29-1 to TRBJ2-6; D possibly matches TRBD1 or TRBD2 (5 bases each). Germline loops: CDR1 SQVTM, CDR2 ANQGSEA. V was pared by 1 base and J by 4 bases, with 11 bases between. This CDR3 region has 15 residues. The CDR3 coding sequence is TGCAGCGTTGAAGTGGTAGGGACCGGGGCCAACGTCCTGACTTTC. Translation: CSVEVVGTGANVLTF.

V gene TRBV19 combines with J gene TRBJ2-1; D remains ambiguous. Germline loops: CDR1 LNHDA, CDR2 SQIVND (reference sequence). V lost 3 bases and J 2 bases, leaving 11 bases between the germline ends. The CDR3 is 15 residues long. The CDR3 here is CASSIGQGTYNEQFF. CDR3 nucleotides: TGTGCCAGTAGTATTGGGCAAGGGACCTACAATGAGCAGTTCTTC.